This passage covers 17 T cell receptor beta chains from one sample sequenced in a study of blood T cell repertoires in COVID-19. The assay was immunoSEQ multiplex PCR, and TCRdb's table has in-frame clones only and misses some. Among roughly 100,000 clones, 70% to 90% were seen once, and the ten largest hold 4.5% to 6%. Sequenced: peripheral blood. The receptors were sampled from a woman of 80 years or more with active COVID-19.

The chain uses TRBV6-2 or TRBV6-3 and TRBJ2-1; the match to TRBD2 covers 14 bases. V lost 6 bases, J lost 8 bases, and 9 bases stayed unmatched. The CDR3 has 16 amino acids. Germline CDR1 MNHEY, CDR2 SVGEGT. The CDR3, as DNA: TGTGCCAGCAGCGGACCGGGACTAGCGGGAGTGCATGAGCAGTTCTTC. Translating it yields CASSGPGLAGVHEQFF.

CDR3 loop: CASSFTSGSLGELFF. DNA of the CDR3: TGTGCCAGCAGCTTTACTAGCGGGAGTCTCGGGGAGCTGTTTTTT. The rearrangement joins TRBV11-2 to TRBJ2-2, with 11 bases that match TRBD2. This CDR3 has 15 amino acids. The V segment lost 3 bases and the J segment 7 bases; nucleotides outside the gene matches: 4. In germline, CDR1 is SGHAT, CDR2 FQNNGV.

J is TRBJ2-1 and V is TRBV23-1, with TRBD1 matching 8 bases. TRBV23-1 is an ORF for which the function is uncertain. Trimming at V came to 10 bases and at J to 7 bases, leaving 6 bases not matched to a gene. CDR3 length: 12 amino acids. CDR3 residues: CANSDRENEQFF. Here the CDR3 DNA reads TGCGCCAATTCGGACAGGGAAAATGAGCAGTTCTTC.

The genes are TRBV7-2 and TRBJ2-7; possible D gene TRBD2, 6 bases. From germline, CDR1 is SGHTA and CDR2 FQGNSA. The V and J ends lost 6 bases and 4 bases respectively, with 19 bases between them. The length of the CDR3 is 15 residues. The CDR3 DNA sequence: TGTGCCAGCAGTTATATAACCGGGAGTGGGTACGAGCAGTACTTC. It translates to CASSYITGSGYEQYF.

The chain employs TRBV7-9 and TRBJ2-1, with 12 bases lining up with TRBD2. This CDR3 contains 15 residues. J lost 7 bases, V lost 5 bases, and 6 bases had no gene match. Per the germline V gene, CDR1 is SEHNR and CDR2 is FQNEAQ (reference sequence). The CDR3 nucleotides read TGTGCCAGCAGCCCTAGCGGGAGGGCCACAAATGAGCAGTTCTTC. This codes for CASSPSGRATNEQFF.

The rearrangement joins TRBV19 to TRBJ2-2, with D perhaps matching TRBD1 (5 bases). In germline, CDR1 is LNHDA, CDR2 SQIVND (reference sequence). With 4 bases removed from V and 2 bases from J, the gap between germline ends came to 14 bases. The CDR3 runs to 16 residues. CDR3 sequence (DNA): TGTGCCAGTAGTACAAGCTTTGACAGAAACACCGGGGAGCTGTTTTTT. Amino acids: CASSTSFDRNTGELFF.

V is TRBV5-1 and J is TRBJ2-1; D is uncertain. V shed 4 bases and J shed 5 bases, with 16 bases lying between them. Germline V gene lookup returns CDR1 SGHRS and CDR2 YFSETQ. There are 15 residues in the CDR3. CDR3 bases: TGCGCCAGCAGCCCCCACCGTACCCGCGACAATGAGCAGTTCTTC. Its translation: CASSPHRTRDNEQFF. Full variable domain (rest looked up from reference TRBV5-1 and TRBJ2-1): KAGVTQTPRYLIKTRGQQVTLSCSPISGHRSVSWYQQTPGQGLQFLFEYFSETQRNKGNFPGRFSGRQFSNSRSEMNVSTLELGDSALYLCASSPHRTRDNEQFFGPGTRLTVL.

The chain links TRBV12-3 or TRBV12-4 to TRBJ2-1; D not certain. The CDR3 has 12 residues. V dropped 6 bases and J dropped 9 bases, with 12 bases sitting between them. The CDR3 sequence: CASSPGLVEQFF. In DNA form, the CDR3 reads TGTGCCAGCAGCCCAGGATTGGTTGAGCAGTTCTTC.

The chain links TRBV9 to TRBJ2-3; no clear D gene. The CDR3 extends over 13 amino acids. Trimming took 3 bases from V and 6 from J, leaving 11 bases between them. From germline, CDR1 is SGDLS and CDR2 YYNGEE. The CDR3 DNA is TGTGCCAGCAGCGCCGATACCGGGGATACGCAGTATTTT. As protein: CASSADTGDTQYF.

This chain links TRBV3-1 (or the pseudogene TRBV3-2) with TRBJ2-7; D possibly corresponds to TRBD1 (6 bases). The CDR3 covers 13 residues. The germline V gene has CDR1 LGHDT and CDR2 YNNKEL (reference sequence). Trimming took 4 bases from V and 2 from J, leaving 9 bases between them. Here the CDR3 reads CASSRQDAYEQYF. CDR3 in DNA: TGTGCCAGCAGCCGACAGGACGCCTACGAGCAGTACTTC.

The CDR3 is CASRTLAGGLNEQFF. The CDR3 DNA follows: TGTGCCAGCAGGACGCTAGCGGGAGGGCTTAATGAGCAGTTCTTC. V gene TRBV28 combines with J gene TRBJ2-1, with TRBD2 matching 12 bases. The V gene end was trimmed by 6 bases and the J gene end by 7 bases; junction bases not matched to a gene: 7. Germline V gene data show CDR1 as MDHEN and CDR2 as SYDVKM. There are 15 residues in the CDR3. Full variable domain (remainder filled in from reference TRBV28 and TRBJ2-1): DVKVTQSSRYLVKRTGEKVFLECVQDMDHENMFWYRQDPGLGLRLIYFSYDVKMKEKGDIPEGYSVSREKKERFSLILESASTNQTSMYLCASRTLAGGLNEQFFGPGTRLTVL.

This chain connects TRBV7-9 to TRBJ2-3; D remains ambiguous. Germline lookup yields CDR1 SEHNR and CDR2 FQNEAQ (reference sequence). The CDR3 loop spans 13 amino acids. Trimming removed 3 bases at V and 5 bases at J, with 9 bases between. CDR3 sequence reads: CASSFAAEDTQYF. CDR3 coding DNA: TGTGCCAGCAGCTTCGCTGCGGAAGATACGCAGTATTTT.

V is TRBV10-3 and J is TRBJ2-3; 7 bases agree with TRBD1. With 6 bases clipped from V and 1 base from J, the junction kept 16 bases outside the gene matches. Germline V gene lookup returns CDR1 ENHRY and CDR2 SYGVKD. The CDR3 contains 18 residues. Written as DNA, the CDR3 is TGTGCCATCAGGAGACCAGGGGGATCTACCGCTCGCACAGATACGCAGTATTTT. Translated: CAIRRPGGSTARTDTQYF.

V is TRBV30 and J is TRBJ2-7, with 8 positions matching TRBD2. Germline trimming cut 5 bases from V and 4 bases from J; bases unmatched to any gene: 10. Germline CDR1 reads GTSNPN; CDR2 reads SVGIG (reference sequence). The CDR3 spans 14 residues. For the CDR3, the DNA is TGTGCCTGGGTGAGGATAGCGGGACGTTACGAGCAGTACTTC. Protein product: CAWVRIAGRYEQYF.

This clone has just a few counts. The gene calls are TRBV6-6 and TRBJ2-2, with 7 bases that match TRBD1. CDR1 and CDR2 from the germline V gene are MNHNY and SVGAGI (reference sequence). J lost 0 bases, V lost 5 bases, and 3 bases had no gene match. The CDR3 consists of 15 residues. CDR3 nucleotides: TGTGCCAGCAGTCCCGGGACAGCGAACACCGGGGAGCTGTTTTTT. Translation gives CASSPGTANTGELFF.

The chain employs TRBV4-3 and TRBJ2-1, with 7 bases matching TRBD1. Per the germline V gene, CDR1 is LGHNA and CDR2 is YSLEER. Trimming at V came to 0 bases and at J to 0 bases, leaving 8 bases not matched to a gene. There are 18 residues in the CDR3. This CDR3 reads CASSQDLPDRSSYNEQFF. DNA for the CDR3: TGCGCCAGCAGCCAAGATCTCCCGGACAGGAGCTCCTACAATGAGCAGTTCTTC.

This CDR3 is CASSKAWVLGRAYEQYF. CDR3 bases: TGTGCCAGCAGCAAAGCGTGGGTTTTGGGGAGAGCCTACGAGCAGTACTTC. The chain is built from TRBV21-1 and TRBJ2-7; the table's D call of TRBD2 was not tested on the DNA. TRBV21-1 represents a pseudogene. The length of the CDR3 is 17 residues.